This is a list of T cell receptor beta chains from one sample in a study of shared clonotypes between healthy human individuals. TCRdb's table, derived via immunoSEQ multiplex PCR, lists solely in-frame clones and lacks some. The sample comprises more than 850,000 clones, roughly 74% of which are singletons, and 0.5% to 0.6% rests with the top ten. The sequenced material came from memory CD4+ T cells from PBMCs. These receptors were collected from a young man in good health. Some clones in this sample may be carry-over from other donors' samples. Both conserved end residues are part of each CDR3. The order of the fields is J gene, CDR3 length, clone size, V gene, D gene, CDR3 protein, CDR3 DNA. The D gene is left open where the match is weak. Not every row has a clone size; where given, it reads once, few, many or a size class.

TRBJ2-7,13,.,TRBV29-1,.,CSARVGPSYEQYF,TGCAGCGCCCGAGTTGGACCGAGCTACGAGCAGTACTTC
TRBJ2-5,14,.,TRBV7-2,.,CASSWGGVQETQYF,TGTGCCAGCAGCTGGGGTGGGGTTCAAGAGACCCAGTACTTC
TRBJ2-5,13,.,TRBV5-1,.,CASSLVEQETQYF,TGCGCCAGCAGCTTGGTTGAGCAAGAGACCCAGTACTTC
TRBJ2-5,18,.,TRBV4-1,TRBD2,CASSSTRPPAGEIETQYF,TGCGCCAGCAGCTCAACCCGACCCCCAGCGGGAGAGATCGAGACCCAGTACTTC
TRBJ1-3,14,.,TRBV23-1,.,CASSPRIGGNTIYF,TGCGCCAGCTCCCCCCGGATAGGAGGAAACACCATATATTTT
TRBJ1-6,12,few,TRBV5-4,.,CASSLKDSPLHF,TGTGCCAGCAGCCTTAAGGATTCACCCCTCCACTTT
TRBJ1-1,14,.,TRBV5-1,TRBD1,CASSFGQGNTEAFF,TGCGCCAGCAGCTTTGGACAGGGCAACACTGAAGCTTTCTTT
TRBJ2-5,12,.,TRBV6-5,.,CASGWEQETQYF,TGTGCCAGCGGGTGGGAACAAGAGACCCAGTACTTC
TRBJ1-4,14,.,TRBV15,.,CATRLRGSNEKLFF,TGTGCCACCAGACTCAGGGGTTCTAATGAAAAACTGTTTTTT
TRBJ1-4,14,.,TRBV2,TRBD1,CASREGAGREKLFF,TGTGCCAGCAGAGAGGGGGCAGGGAGAGAAAAACTGTTTTTT
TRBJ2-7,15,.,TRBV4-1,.,CASSPRTGTTYEQYF,TGCGCCAGCAGCCCGCGGACGGGGACGACTTACGAGCAGTACTTC
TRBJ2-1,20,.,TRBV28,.,CASSLWGQQGLSFTYNEQFF,TGTGCCAGCAGTTTATGGGGGCAACAGGGACTCTCCTTTACCTACAATGAGCAGTTCTTC
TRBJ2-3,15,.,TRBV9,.,CASSIMDHHTDTQYF,TGTGCCAGCAGCATAATGGACCATCACACAGATACGCAGTATTTT
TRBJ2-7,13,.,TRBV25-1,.,CASSGGWGYEQYF,TGTGCCAGCAGTGGGGGATGGGGCTACGAGCAGTACTTC
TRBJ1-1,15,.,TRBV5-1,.,CASSLSGSRGTEAFF,TGCGCCAGCAGCTTGTCCGGCTCGCGGGGAACTGAAGCTTTCTTT
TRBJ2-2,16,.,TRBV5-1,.,CASSQSSAGNTGELFF,TGCGCCAGCAGTCAAAGCTCGGCGGGGAACACCGGGGAGCTGTTTTTT
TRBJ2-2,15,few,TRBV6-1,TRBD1,CASSGRGLNTGELFF,TGTGCCAGCAGTGGCAGGGGGCTAAACACCGGGGAGCTGTTTTTT
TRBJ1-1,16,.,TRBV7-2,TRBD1,CASSPAQGRWSTEAFF,TGTGCCAGCAGCCCCGCACAGGGGAGGTGGAGCACTGAAGCTTTCTTT
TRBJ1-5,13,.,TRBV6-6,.,CASSYSAHQPQHF,TGTGCCAGCAGTTACTCCGCCCATCAGCCCCAGCATTTT
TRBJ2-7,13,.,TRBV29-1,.,CSVVTAGSEVQYF,TGCAGCGTTGTTACGGCGGGGAGTGAAGTGCAGTACTTC
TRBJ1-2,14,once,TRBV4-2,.,CASSQDPTEYGYTF,TGTGCCAGCAGCCAAGATCCGACAGAATATGGCTACACCTTC
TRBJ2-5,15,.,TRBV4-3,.,CASSQEGRQQETQYF,TGCGCCAGCAGCCAAGAAGGGCGGCAGCAAGAGACCCAGTACTTC